This is a list of T cell receptor beta chains from one sample in a study of T cell repertoires in cytomegalovirus infection. TCRdb re-called the reads through MiXCR, storing one row per CDR3 protein. Of 27,000 or so distinct CDR3 sequences listed, 15% to 20% were seen once; the top ten hold about four fifths. No antigen has been identified for these receptors. The sequencing here drew on CD8+ T cells from cultured PBMCs, taken from culture after CMV antigen stimulation. These receptors originate from a human donor in good health (CMV status not recorded). Some clones in this sample may be carry-over from other donors' samples. The CDR3 runs from the conserved cysteine through the conserved F or W. The order of the fields is clone size, D gene, J gene, V gene, CDR3 DNA, CDR3 protein. D genes are given only for firm matches. Expanded clones get a size class; other rows say once, few or many, or leave the size out.

clone_size: few; d_call: TRBD1; j_call: TRBJ1-2; v_call: TRBV6-1; cdr3_nt: TGTGCCAGCAGCCCAAGCCGAGGACAGGGACGAGACTATGGCTACACCTTC; cdr3_aa: CASSPSRGQGRDYGYTF
clone_size: many; d_call: NA; j_call: TRBJ2-5; v_call: TRBV7-6; cdr3_nt: TGTGCCAGCAGCCCCAATGGGGTCAGGTTACGGCAAGAGACCCAGTACTTC; cdr3_aa: CASSPNGVRLRQETQYF
clone_size: NA; d_call: NA; j_call: TRBJ1-2; v_call: TRBV7-8; cdr3_nt: TGTGCCATTTCACAGGGAGGAGGCTACACCTTC; cdr3_aa: CAISQGGGYTF
clone_size: NA; d_call: NA; j_call: TRBJ2-3; v_call: TRBV12-5; cdr3_nt: TGTGCTAGTGCCCGAGCGGAGACAGATACGCAGTATTTT; cdr3_aa: CASARAETDTQYF
clone_size: NA; d_call: NA; j_call: TRBJ2-1; v_call: TRBV7-2; cdr3_nt: TGTGCCACTCGTAGGGGAGACAATGAGCAGTTCTTC; cdr3_aa: CATRRGDNEQFF
clone_size: NA; d_call: TRBD2; j_call: TRBJ2-1; v_call: TRBV7-6; cdr3_nt: TGTGCCAGCAGCCCAATCCCGCGGGACTACACGGGAGAAAGCTCCTACAATGAGCAGTTCTTC; cdr3_aa: CASSPIPRDYTGESSYNEQFF
clone_size: few; d_call: NA; j_call: TRBJ2-2; v_call: TRBV6-2/TRBV6-3; cdr3_nt: TGTGCCAGCAGTTTATATGGCCGAGGGGCCGGGGAGCTGTTTTTT; cdr3_aa: CASSLYGRGAGELFF
clone_size: few; d_call: NA; j_call: TRBJ1-5; v_call: TRBV11-2; cdr3_nt: TGTGCCAGCAGCGAGTCGATCCATCAGCCCCAGCATTTT; cdr3_aa: CASSESIHQPQHF
clone_size: NA; d_call: NA; j_call: TRBJ2-3; v_call: TRBV7-2; cdr3_nt: TGTGCCAGCAGCTCCCTGGGTCAAGTTTATACGCAGTATTTT; cdr3_aa: CASSSLGQVYTQYF
clone_size: NA; d_call: NA; j_call: TRBJ2-7; v_call: TRBV4-3; cdr3_nt: TGCGCCAGCAGCCAAGGACGCCTGAGCTCCTACGAGCAGTACTTC; cdr3_aa: CASSQGRLSSYEQYF
clone_size: few; d_call: TRBD1; j_call: TRBJ1-2; v_call: TRBV6-1; cdr3_nt: TGTGCCAGCAGTGAGCCCGAACAGGGGGCCATTGACTATGGCTACACCTTC; cdr3_aa: CASSEPEQGAIDYGYTF
clone_size: few; d_call: NA; j_call: TRBJ2-7; v_call: TRBV7-9; cdr3_nt: TGTGCCAGCAGCTTAGCGCGGGGTGACAGCATCCCCTACGAGCAGTACTTC; cdr3_aa: CASSLARGDSIPYEQYF
clone_size: NA; d_call: TRBD1; j_call: TRBJ2-7; v_call: TRBV15; cdr3_nt: TGTGCCACCAGCAGGGAAACAGGGGATATTTCCTACGAGCAGTACTTC; cdr3_aa: CATSRETGDISYEQYF
clone_size: few; d_call: NA; j_call: TRBJ2-1; v_call: TRBV11-2; cdr3_nt: TGTGCCAGCAGCCTATCGGGACCTGACAATGAGCAGTTCTTC; cdr3_aa: CASSLSGPDNEQFF
clone_size: NA; d_call: TRBD2; j_call: TRBJ2-1; v_call: TRBV7-9; cdr3_nt: TGTGCCAGCAGCCCTTATAGCGGGAGGGCCAACGGATCCAACAATGAGCAGTTCTTC; cdr3_aa: CASSPYSGRANGSNNEQFF
clone_size: NA; d_call: TRBD1; j_call: TRBJ1-2; v_call: TRBV7-2; cdr3_nt: TGTGCCAGCAGCCAAGGACAGGGGGTGGGTGGCTACACCTTC; cdr3_aa: CASSQGQGVGGYTF
clone_size: NA; d_call: NA; j_call: TRBJ1-1; v_call: TRBV4-2; cdr3_nt: TGTGCCAGCAGCAGAAGGGGCAGAACCATGAACACTGAAGCTTTCTTT; cdr3_aa: CASSRRGRTMNTEAFF
clone_size: NA; d_call: TRBD2; j_call: TRBJ2-1; v_call: TRBV11-2; cdr3_nt: TGTGTCAGCAGCTTAGCAACCGCGGGAGGGCTCGTGTACAATGAGCAGTTCTTC; cdr3_aa: CVSSLATAGGLVYNEQFF
clone_size: NA; d_call: NA; j_call: TRBJ2-3; v_call: TRBV9; cdr3_nt: TGTGCCAGCAACGCAGGGCGGGCAGATACGCAGTATTTT; cdr3_aa: CASNAGRADTQYF
clone_size: few; d_call: NA; j_call: TRBJ2-5; v_call: TRBV7-2; cdr3_nt: TGTGCCAGCAGCTTAGCGCTTCAGAAACAAGAGACCCAGTACTTC; cdr3_aa: CASSLALQKQETQYF
clone_size: NA; d_call: TRBD2; j_call: TRBJ2-3; v_call: TRBV28; cdr3_nt: TGTGCCAGCAGCCTATTAAACCTAGCGGGAGTGGGGGATACGCAGTATTTT; cdr3_aa: CASSLLNLAGVGDTQYF
clone_size: NA; d_call: TRBD2; j_call: TRBJ2-1; v_call: TRBV20-1; cdr3_nt: TGCAGTGCTCCCCACGGGGTAGCGGGGGCCAGCTCCTACAATGAGCAGTTCTTC; cdr3_aa: CSAPHGVAGASSYNEQFF
clone_size: NA; d_call: NA; j_call: TRBJ2-1; v_call: TRBV29-1; cdr3_nt: TGCAGCGTTGGAAGGGTTTACAATGAGCAGTTCTTC; cdr3_aa: CSVGRVYNEQFF
clone_size: few; d_call: NA; j_call: TRBJ1-6; v_call: TRBV7-2; cdr3_nt: TGTGCCAGCAGCCTGGACGGGGACAATTCACCCCTCCACTTT; cdr3_aa: CASSLDGDNSPLHF
clone_size: NA; d_call: NA; j_call: TRBJ2-1; v_call: TRBV28; cdr3_nt: TGTGCCAGCAGTCCGCCCTACAGGGCTGGTAATGAGCAGTTCTTC; cdr3_aa: CASSPPYRAGNEQFF
clone_size: few; d_call: NA; j_call: TRBJ2-3; v_call: TRBV6-5; cdr3_nt: TGTGCCAGCAGTTATGGGCAGGTCGCAGATACGCAGTATTTT; cdr3_aa: CASSYGQVADTQYF
clone_size: NA; d_call: TRBD2; j_call: TRBJ2-5; v_call: TRBV7-8; cdr3_nt: TGTGCCAGCAGCTTGACTTCGTTCTCGGGACTAGCGGGTTTCAAAGAGACCCAGTACTTC; cdr3_aa: CASSLTSFSGLAGFKETQYF
clone_size: few; d_call: TRBD1; j_call: TRBJ1-1; v_call: TRBV7-9; cdr3_nt: TGTGCCAGCAGCGCCGGGACAGGGGTAAACACTGAAGCTTTCTTT; cdr3_aa: CASSAGTGVNTEAFF
clone_size: NA; d_call: TRBD2; j_call: TRBJ2-7; v_call: TRBV7-2; cdr3_nt: TGTGCCAGCAGCTTGCCGGGAGGCGTTTACGAGCAGTACTTC; cdr3_aa: CASSLPGGVYEQYF
clone_size: NA; d_call: NA; j_call: TRBJ1-1; v_call: TRBV7-9; cdr3_nt: TGTGCCAGCAGCTTAGTGGGGGGGCTAAACACTGAAGCTTTCTTT; cdr3_aa: CASSLVGGLNTEAFF
clone_size: NA; d_call: NA; j_call: TRBJ1-5; v_call: TRBV7-2; cdr3_nt: TGTGCCAGCAGCTCGACATTTAGCGGGGGCAATCAGCCCCAGCATTTT; cdr3_aa: CASSSTFSGGNQPQHF
clone_size: few; d_call: TRBD2; j_call: TRBJ2-7; v_call: TRBV4-2; cdr3_nt: TGTGCCAGCAGCCAAGTCGAGCGGGACTACGAGCAGTACTTC; cdr3_aa: CASSQVERDYEQYF
clone_size: few; d_call: TRBD1; j_call: TRBJ2-3; v_call: TRBV7-2; cdr3_nt: TGTGCCAGCAGGCTACAGAACAGGGGGCGGTCGAGGGATACGCAGTATTTT; cdr3_aa: CASRLQNRGRSRDTQYF
clone_size: many; d_call: NA; j_call: TRBJ2-1; v_call: TRBV12-3/TRBV12-4; cdr3_nt: TGTGCCAGCAGAAACCCATGGGGCAATGAGCAGTTCTTC; cdr3_aa: CASRNPWGNEQFF
clone_size: few; d_call: NA; j_call: TRBJ1-2; v_call: TRBV7-2; cdr3_nt: TGTGCCAGCAGCTACCCAGGACCCCGCTCTCTATTTGGCTACACCTTC; cdr3_aa: CASSYPGPRSLFGYTF
clone_size: few; d_call: NA; j_call: TRBJ1-1; v_call: TRBV5-5; cdr3_nt: TGTGCCAGCAGGCCGGGCCCGAACACTGAAGCTTTCTTT; cdr3_aa: CASRPGPNTEAFF